Reported below is one T cell receptor beta chain. The antigen this receptor binds is unknown. No much larger clone exists at a distance of one base, and base qualities are not known. Donors were healthy HIV-negative adults with no recently reported acute infections or vaccinations. All donors were Caucasian adults living in Nashville, Tennessee, USA. Magnetic negative selection was used to enrich CD4+ T cells, after which naive cells were positively selected on CD45RA and the negative fraction became the memory subset. Blood was collected by leukapheresis, and PBMCs were isolated by Ficoll-Histopaque density gradient centrifugation and then cryopreserved in liquid nitrogen vapor phase. Analytical flow cytometry was used to check the purity and quantity of each magnetically sorted T cell population. Genomic DNA was isolated from every sorted fraction and measured by UV absorbance on a Nanodrop 2000c.

The sample belongs to a study of shared clonotypes between healthy human individuals (dated by TCRdb to about 2020). Study-level background: The cohort comprised a couple of women and a few men aged 18 to 49 years. For each donor, three plates each were used for CD4 naive and CD4 memory, two plates were used for CD8 naive, and one plate was used for CD8 memory. The study deeply sequenced blood TCR repertoires of 5 or 6 healthy adults to estimate repertoire size and the extent of clonotype sharing between individuals. Libraries were prepared and TCR repertoires were sequenced by different laboratories using diverse techniques, in order to increase sequencing depth and limit assay-specific biases. Leukapheresis yielded between about 0.9 and 9.5 billion PBMCs per donor. General findings and caveats noted by the study authors: Compared with non-shared clonotypes, clonotypes shared by all four sorted-subset donors had higher generation probabilities. Pairwise subsampling indicated that sequencing depth was expected to affect the degree of clonotype sharing among donors. Only blood was sampled, and tissue TCR repertoires likely differ from those in blood. Approximately 5% of naive CD4, 3% to 4% of naive CD8, approximately 2% of memory CD4, and approximately 0.4% of memory CD8 clonotypes were shared across several donors. Even with the large sequencing depth, rarefaction of the sorted-subset datasets indicated that sequencing was incomplete. The small number of donors limited the genetic and exposure-history diversity represented. Estimated clonotype richness was generally larger for naive than for memory subsets.

Using the deep immunoSEQ assay, TCR CDR3 regions were amplified from genomic DNA by multiplex PCR. For each cell subset, the extracted genomic DNA was distributed evenly across all wells of several immunoSEQ 96-well plates, and each plate served as one replicate. For sorted subsets, 200 to 250 ng genomic DNA, equal to tens of thousands of T cell genomes, was loaded into each replicate PCR. Purified libraries were measured with a Qubit 3.0 fluorometer, size-checked on a Bioanalyzer 2100, and measured again with the KAPA Library Quantification kit. Every immunoSEQ 96-well plate was sequenced on a dedicated single-read 150-cycle Illumina NextSeq 550 flow cell. As for the authors' bioinformatics: Because only junctional sequences without quality scores were contained in the immunoSEQ output, filtering matching that applied to full-length reads could not be performed. Sequences were annotated with PyIR, a Python wrapper for IgBLAST v1.9, using IMGT germline references to assign V/J genes and CDR3. Any read was removed if the V/J assignment was weak (E-value above 1e-6), the CDR3 was missing, or the read contained stop codons, out-of-frame junctions, or ambiguous translated residues. A V3J clonotype was defined by an identical inferred V gene, J gene, and CDR3 amino acid sequence. Percentage overlap between repertoires was computed as shared unique clonotypes divided by the size of the smaller repertoire. Three approaches were used to assess repertoire richness: RTK rarefaction, the Chao1 estimator, and Recon v2.1 estimates of unobserved clonotypes. For all TCRbeta clonotypes obtained by the gDNA method from several donors, generation probabilities were computed with OLGA. TCRdb's version of the immuneACCESS table is confined to in-frame rearrangements and falls short of the full clone set. An unresolved V gene accounts for under half of the shortfall where checked; the remainder is of unknown origin. The DNA gave D and trimming, while V, J and clone size come from that table. Present in this sample are under 2.5 million clones, roughly 90% of which were seen just once. The ten largest clones capture 0.3% to 0.45% of the sample.

From the germline V gene, CDR1 is SQVTM and CDR2 is ANQGSEA. Counted from cysteine to phenylalanine, this CDR3 has 15 amino acids. Only the CDR3 part of the read is kept: 45 bases, read in frame from the first base. V sheds 4 bases and J sheds 5 bases, leaving 21 bases between their ends. This receptor was identified in a man aged 18 to 29 in good health. Some clones in this sample may be carry-over from other donors' samples. This chain joins TRBV29-1 to TRBJ2-7; the D region possibly corresponds to TRBD2 (5 bases align). The material sequenced was naive CD4+ T cells from PBMCs. The label giving this sample's cell subset or site can be read as: CD45RA+ positively selected. For the CDR3, the sequence is CSVGGRVSGWDEQYF. The bases read TGCAGCGTTGGCGGGCGGGTCTCAGGATGGGACGAGCAGTACTTC.